This T cell receptor (beta chain) was recovered during a study of cytomegalovirus exposure and HLA in healthy donors. Deletions cut 5 bases from V and 3 bases from J, with 12 bases between. The germline gives CDR1 MNHEY, CDR2 SVGAGI. This CDR3 spans 14 amino acids. All the people who gave samples were healthy bone marrow donors. In the PCR, 60 Vbeta and 13 Jbeta primers were used. Profiled with immunoSEQ multiplex PCR; TCRdb holds only in-frame clones, not every one. This repertoire shows roughly 120,000 clones, approximately 78% found once; its top ten account for nearly 8.5%. Study outcomes and limitations: With DRB1 most and HLA-C fewest, TCR association rates differed between HLA loci in a later analysis.

This clone was observed once. The antigen is undetermined. The sample consisted of PBMCs. The receptor was isolated from a woman aged 40 to 50 in good health and CMV-seropositive. The chain is built from TRBV6-5 and TRBJ2-3; D gene unclear. The CDR3 sequence: CASSPLDKTDTQYF. CDR3 nucleotide sequence: TGTGCCAGCAGTCCCTTAGACAAGACAGATACGCAGTATTTT.